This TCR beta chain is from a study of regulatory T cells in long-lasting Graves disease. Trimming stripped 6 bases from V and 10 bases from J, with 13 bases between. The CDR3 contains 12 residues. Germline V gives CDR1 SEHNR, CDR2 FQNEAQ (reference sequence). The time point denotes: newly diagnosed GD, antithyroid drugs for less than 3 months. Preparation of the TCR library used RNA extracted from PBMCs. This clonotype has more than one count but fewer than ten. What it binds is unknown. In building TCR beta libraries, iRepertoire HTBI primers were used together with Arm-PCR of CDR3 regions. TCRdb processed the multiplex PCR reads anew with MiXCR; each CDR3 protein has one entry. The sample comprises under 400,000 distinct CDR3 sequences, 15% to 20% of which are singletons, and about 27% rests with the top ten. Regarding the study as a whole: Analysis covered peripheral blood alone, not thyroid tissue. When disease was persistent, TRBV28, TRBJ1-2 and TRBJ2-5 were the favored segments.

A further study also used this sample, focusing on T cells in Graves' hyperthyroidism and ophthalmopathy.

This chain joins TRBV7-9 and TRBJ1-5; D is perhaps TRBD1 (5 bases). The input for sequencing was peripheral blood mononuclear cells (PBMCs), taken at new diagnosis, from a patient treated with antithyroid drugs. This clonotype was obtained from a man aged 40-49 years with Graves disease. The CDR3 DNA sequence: TGTGCCAGCAGGCAGGACACAGGACCCCAGCATTTT. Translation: CASRQDTGPQHF.